This T cell receptor beta chain stems from a study of T-cell reconstitution after alpha-beta-depleted transplantation in children. Notes on the study in general: At one year after transplant, newly produced T cells mostly accounted for T-cell counts and diversity. High day-60 TCRbeta diversity in some patients came from surviving recipient T cells and thymic progenitors. Reported findings indicate that, about two months after transplant, alpha-beta T cells came from several hundred expanded clones, which were derived from non-depleted graft cells.

The table lists this clonotype with many counts. The antigen is not known. CDR1 and CDR2 from the germline V gene are SGHRS and YFSETQ. V lost 4 bases and J 2 bases, leaving 12 bases between the germline ends. CDR3 length: 14 amino acids. Preparing the TCRbeta library involved the use of unique molecular identifiers. Using its own MiXCR run on the PCR reads, TCRdb lists one record per CDR3 protein. The sample has over 150,000 distinct CDR3 sequences, 11% seen once; the top ten hold roughly an eighth. This clonotype was obtained from a boy younger than 10 with acute myeloid leukemia, due to receive a stem cell transplant. The J gene is TRBJ2-5, the V gene TRBV5-1; maybe TRBD2 (6 bases). This specimen consisted of PBMCs, obtained before TCRalphabeta/CD19-depleted stem cell transplant. As DNA, the CDR3 is TGCGCCAGCAGCCCCCGGACTATTCAAGAGACCCAGTACTTC. This encodes CASSPRTIQETQYF. The entire variable domain, with the rest obtained from reference TRBV5-1 and TRBJ2-5, is as follows: KAGVTQTPRYLIKTRGQQVTLSCSPISGHRSVSWYQQTPGQGLQFLFEYFSETQRNKGNFPGRFSGRQFSNSRSEMNVSTLELGDSALYLCASSPRTIQETQYFGPGTRLLVL.